These T cell receptor beta chains were read from a single sample in a study of response to subunit inactivated influenza vaccine. TCRdb used MiXCR to reprocess the RT-PCR reads, holding one entry per CDR3 protein. The data hold 500,000 to 550,000 distinct CDR3 sequences, with 7.6% observed a single time. The sample in question was PBMCs from blood, obtained less than 25 months after vaccination. These receptors came from a man aged 45-69 years who received an inactivated influenza vaccine. CDR3s include the opening cysteine and the closing phenylalanine or tryptophan. A D gene is named only where the DNA matches it firmly. Size tells how often a clone was seen (once, few, many) or the class of an expanded clone, and some rows leave it out.

d_gene: .; v_gene: TRBV29-1; j_gene: TRBJ1-1; abundance: few; CDR3aa: CSVEVLGVTEAFF; CDR3nt: TGCAGCGTTGAGGTTCTTGGGGTTACTGAAGCTTTCTTT
d_gene: TRBD2; v_gene: TRBV29-1; j_gene: TRBJ2-1; abundance: .; CDR3aa: CSVNLGTSGYNEQFF; CDR3nt: TGCAGCGTAAACCTTGGGACTAGCGGATACAATGAGCAGTTCTTC
d_gene: .; v_gene: TRBV4-3; j_gene: TRBJ2-5; abundance: .; CDR3aa: CASSLRGGGETQYF; CDR3nt: TGCGCCAGCAGCCTAAGGGGGGGCGGGGAGACCCAGTACTTC
d_gene: .; v_gene: TRBV12-3/TRBV12-4; j_gene: TRBJ2-5; abundance: many; CDR3aa: CASSFFQGHQTQYF; CDR3nt: TGTGCCAGCAGTTTTTTTCAGGGCCATCAGACCCAGTACTTC
d_gene: .; v_gene: TRBV13; j_gene: TRBJ1-6; abundance: many; CDR3aa: CASSRGGDSPLHF; CDR3nt: TGTGCCAGCAGCCGCGGTGGGGATTCACCCCTCCACTTT
d_gene: .; v_gene: TRBV12-3/TRBV12-4; j_gene: TRBJ2-2; abundance: few; CDR3aa: CALRGRGTGELFF; CDR3nt: TGTGCCCTGCGGGGTAGGGGCACCGGGGAGCTGTTTTTT
d_gene: .; v_gene: TRBV4-3; j_gene: TRBJ2-1; abundance: many; CDR3aa: CASSQDRGAYNEQFF; CDR3nt: TGCGCCAGCAGCCAAGATCGCGGGGCCTACAATGAGCAGTTCTTC
d_gene: .; v_gene: TRBV10-3; j_gene: TRBJ2-5; abundance: few; CDR3aa: CAISGGGKETQYF; CDR3nt: TGTGCCATCTCTGGAGGGGGAAAAGAGACCCAGTACTTC
d_gene: .; v_gene: TRBV27; j_gene: TRBJ1-1; abundance: few; CDR3aa: CASSLLDSGVAFF; CDR3nt: TGTGCCAGCAGTTTATTGGATTCGGGGGTAGCTTTCTTT
d_gene: TRBD2; v_gene: TRBV7-9; j_gene: TRBJ2-3; abundance: few; CDR3aa: CASSILGRGIPTDTQYF; CDR3nt: TGTGCCAGCAGCATATTAGGGAGGGGAATCCCTACAGATACGCAGTATTTT
d_gene: TRBD1; v_gene: TRBV2; j_gene: TRBJ1-5; abundance: many; CDR3aa: CASIRDRASNQPQHF; CDR3nt: TGTGCCAGCATTCGGGACAGGGCAAGCAATCAGCCCCAGCATTTT
d_gene: .; v_gene: TRBV15; j_gene: TRBJ2-2; abundance: few; CDR3aa: CATSRDGGVRELFF; CDR3nt: TGTGCCACCAGCAGAGATGGGGGAGTCCGGGAGCTGTTTTTT
d_gene: .; v_gene: TRBV29-1; j_gene: TRBJ2-3; abundance: .; CDR3aa: CSVGAGTTSTDTQYF; CDR3nt: TGCAGCGTTGGAGCAGGAACTACTAGCACAGATACGCAGTATTTT
d_gene: .; v_gene: TRBV5-1; j_gene: TRBJ1-4; abundance: .; CDR3aa: CATSIRGRTNEKLFF; CDR3nt: TGCGCCACCTCAATACGGGGCCGAACTAATGAAAAACTGTTTTTT
d_gene: .; v_gene: TRBV20-1; j_gene: TRBJ2-7; abundance: many; CDR3aa: CSASAANLKSSYEQYF; CDR3nt: TGCAGTGCTAGCGCCGCGAACTTAAAGAGCTCCTACGAGCAGTACTTC
d_gene: TRBD1; v_gene: TRBV29-1; j_gene: TRBJ2-5; abundance: many; CDR3aa: CSVVLGTGAALETQYF; CDR3nt: TGCAGCGTTGTTCTAGGGACAGGGGCCGCGCTAGAGACCCAGTACTTC
d_gene: .; v_gene: TRBV5-6; j_gene: TRBJ2-3; abundance: .; CDR3aa: CASSPDLFSTDTQYF; CDR3nt: TGTGCCAGCAGCCCCGACCTCTTCAGCACAGATACGCAGTATTTT
d_gene: .; v_gene: TRBV6-2/TRBV6-3; j_gene: TRBJ2-5; abundance: few; CDR3aa: CASSPQGRIQETQYF; CDR3nt: TGTGCCAGCAGCCCACAAGGGCGAATCCAAGAGACCCAGTACTTC
d_gene: .; v_gene: TRBV4-2; j_gene: TRBJ2-3; abundance: .; CDR3aa: CASSQMRDQTDTQYF; CDR3nt: TGTGCCAGCAGCCAAATGAGGGACCAAACAGATACGCAGTATTTT
d_gene: .; v_gene: TRBV3-1; j_gene: TRBJ1-4; abundance: many; CDR3aa: CASSPMDGIGEKLFF; CDR3nt: TGTGCCAGCAGTCCAATGGACGGAATTGGTGAAAAACTGTTTTTT
d_gene: TRBD2; v_gene: TRBV20-1; j_gene: TRBJ2-2; abundance: few; CDR3aa: CSAPIAGGLSGELFF; CDR3nt: TGCAGTGCCCCCATAGCGGGGGGGCTGTCCGGGGAGCTGTTTTTT
d_gene: TRBD1; v_gene: TRBV18; j_gene: TRBJ1-1; abundance: few; CDR3aa: CASSPRQGSNTEAFF; CDR3nt: TGTGCCAGCTCACCCCGACAGGGTTCGAACACTGAAGCTTTCTTT
d_gene: TRBD2; v_gene: TRBV20-1; j_gene: TRBJ2-1; abundance: many; CDR3aa: CSASTSGRVNEQFF; CDR3nt: TGCAGTGCGTCGACTAGCGGGAGAGTAAATGAGCAGTTCTTC
d_gene: .; v_gene: TRBV30; j_gene: TRBJ2-1; abundance: .; CDR3aa: CAWSSRYNEQFF; CDR3nt: TGTGCCTGGAGTAGCCGGTACAATGAGCAGTTCTTC
d_gene: TRBD1; v_gene: TRBV4-3; j_gene: TRBJ1-1; abundance: .; CDR3aa: CASSQPGQVPTEAFF; CDR3nt: TGCGCCAGCAGCCAGCCCGGACAGGTGCCCACTGAAGCTTTCTTT
d_gene: .; v_gene: TRBV3-1; j_gene: TRBJ2-5; abundance: .; CDR3aa: CASSHPGGGQETQYF; CDR3nt: TGTGCCAGCAGCCACCCAGGAGGGGGGCAAGAGACCCAGTACTTC
d_gene: .; v_gene: TRBV5-1; j_gene: TRBJ2-1; abundance: .; CDR3aa: CASSLGGQKARNNEQFF; CDR3nt: TGCGCCAGCAGCTTGGGGGGACAAAAGGCTAGGAACAATGAGCAGTTCTTC
d_gene: TRBD2; v_gene: TRBV20-1; j_gene: TRBJ2-1; abundance: .; CDR3aa: CSARGTSGRGDEQFF; CDR3nt: TGCAGTGCTAGAGGGACTAGCGGGAGAGGGGATGAGCAGTTCTTC
d_gene: .; v_gene: TRBV12-3/TRBV12-4; j_gene: TRBJ1-2; abundance: many; CDR3aa: CASSGTPRGYTF; CDR3nt: TGTGCCAGCAGTGGGACCCCTCGGGGCTACACCTTC
d_gene: .; v_gene: TRBV7-8; j_gene: TRBJ1-4; abundance: many; CDR3aa: CASSLQGRTNEKLFF; CDR3nt: TGTGCCAGCAGCCTACAGGGTAGGACTAATGAAAAACTGTTTTTT
d_gene: .; v_gene: TRBV5-1; j_gene: TRBJ1-1; abundance: few; CDR3aa: CASSLVGEGTEAFF; CDR3nt: TGCGCCAGCAGCTTGGTAGGGGAGGGCACTGAAGCTTTCTTT
d_gene: .; v_gene: TRBV7-2; j_gene: TRBJ2-1; abundance: .; CDR3aa: CASNGGTASYNEQFF; CDR3nt: TGTGCCAGCAATGGGGGAACTGCCTCTTACAATGAACAGTTCTTC
d_gene: .; v_gene: TRBV11-2; j_gene: TRBJ2-5; abundance: many; CDR3aa: CASSLEGRYETQYF; CDR3nt: TGTGCCAGCAGCTTAGAGGGACGATACGAGACCCAGTACTTC
d_gene: TRBD2; v_gene: TRBV20-1; j_gene: TRBJ2-3; abundance: few; CDR3aa: CSARAVAGAPDTQYF; CDR3nt: TGCAGTGCTAGAGCGGTAGCGGGAGCCCCAGATACGCAGTATTTT
d_gene: TRBD2; v_gene: TRBV9; j_gene: TRBJ2-3; abundance: few; CDR3aa: CASSAGLAGVSLLADTQYF; CDR3nt: TGTGCCAGCAGCGCGGGACTAGCGGGAGTAAGCCTCCTCGCAGATACGCAGTATTTT
d_gene: .; v_gene: TRBV21-1; j_gene: TRBJ1-2; abundance: few; CDR3aa: CASSKRGKQGATTHGYTF; CDR3nt: TGTGCCAGCAGCAAAAGGGGAAAGCAGGGGGCTACGACCCATGGCTACACCTTC
d_gene: TRBD2; v_gene: TRBV4-3; j_gene: TRBJ2-2; abundance: few; CDR3aa: CASSHRGGALGTGELFF; CDR3nt: TGCGCCAGCAGCCATCGGGGGGGGGCGCTCGGAACCGGGGAGCTGTTTTTT
d_gene: .; v_gene: TRBV2; j_gene: TRBJ2-3; abundance: .; CDR3aa: CASSVDKATDTQYF; CDR3nt: TGTGCCAGCAGTGTGGACAAGGCAACAGATACGCAGTATTTT
d_gene: .; v_gene: TRBV5-1; j_gene: TRBJ2-3; abundance: .; CDR3aa: CASSSGEYTDTQYF; CDR3nt: TGCGCCAGCAGCTCAGGGGAATACACAGATACGCAGTATTTT
d_gene: .; v_gene: TRBV27; j_gene: TRBJ1-2; abundance: many; CDR3aa: CASSFGENYGYTF; CDR3nt: TGTGCCAGCAGTTTTGGGGAAAACTATGGCTACACCTTC
d_gene: .; v_gene: TRBV5-5; j_gene: TRBJ2-1; abundance: few; CDR3aa: CASSPGAGIAHEQFF; CDR3nt: TGTGCCAGCAGCCCGGGGGCAGGGATCGCCCATGAGCAGTTCTTC
d_gene: .; v_gene: TRBV9; j_gene: TRBJ1-3; abundance: few; CDR3aa: CASSPILGVDMFSGNTIYF; CDR3nt: TGTGCCAGCAGCCCTATCTTGGGGGTCGACATGTTTTCTGGAAACACCATATATTTT
d_gene: .; v_gene: TRBV20-1; j_gene: TRBJ2-7; abundance: .; CDR3aa: CSARGTPTYEQYF; CDR3nt: TGCAGTGCTAGAGGGACACCTACCTACGAGCAGTACTTC
d_gene: .; v_gene: TRBV10-3; j_gene: TRBJ2-1; abundance: .; CDR3aa: CAISSAYSGNEQFF; CDR3nt: TGTGCCATCAGTTCCGCCTATAGCGGCAATGAGCAGTTCTTC
d_gene: TRBD2; v_gene: TRBV12-3/TRBV12-4; j_gene: TRBJ2-2; abundance: few; CDR3aa: CASTFRRGLAGGELFF; CDR3nt: TGTGCCAGCACCTTCAGACGAGGACTAGCGGGCGGGGAGCTGTTTTTT
d_gene: TRBD1; v_gene: TRBV7-8; j_gene: TRBJ1-5; abundance: few; CDR3aa: CASSFGQGATPQHF; CDR3nt: TGTGCCAGCAGCTTTGGACAGGGGGCAACGCCCCAGCATTTT
d_gene: TRBD2; v_gene: TRBV20-1; j_gene: TRBJ2-3; abundance: .; CDR3aa: CSARLADTDTQYF; CDR3nt: TGCAGTGCCCGACTAGCGGACACAGATACGCAGTATTTT
d_gene: .; v_gene: TRBV20-1; j_gene: TRBJ2-7; abundance: .; CDR3aa: CSAHQSNSYEQYF; CDR3nt: TGCAGTGCCCACCAGAGTAATAGCTACGAGCAGTACTTC
d_gene: TRBD2; v_gene: TRBV6-1; j_gene: TRBJ2-1; abundance: .; CDR3aa: CASRRGGDNEQFF; CDR3nt: TGTGCCAGCAGACGGGGGGGTGACAATGAGCAGTTCTTC
d_gene: TRBD2; v_gene: TRBV6-2/TRBV6-3; j_gene: TRBJ2-1; abundance: many; CDR3aa: CASSYSYGPSGRENEQFF; CDR3nt: TGTGCCAGCAGTTACTCGTACGGCCCCAGCGGGAGAGAGAATGAGCAGTTCTTC
d_gene: .; v_gene: TRBV9; j_gene: TRBJ1-1; abundance: many; CDR3aa: CASSTREVNTEAFF; CDR3nt: TGTGCCAGCAGCACCAGGGAAGTGAACACTGAAGCTTTCTTT